Listed below are T cell receptor beta chains from one sample, sequenced in a study of blood T cell repertoires in COVID-19. The protocol was immunoSEQ multiplex PCR, while the TCRdb copy is restricted to in-frame clones and leaves out a portion. There are nearly 80,000 clones in the sample; roughly 80% occur only once, and 30% to 45% lies in the top ten. The material sequenced was peripheral blood. These receptors came from a woman in her sixties or seventies with acute or convalescent COVID-19. Each CDR3 is given with its conserved first and last residue. The D gene is left open where the match is weak. Not all rows give a size; the values are once, few, many and, for expanded clones, a class.

CDR3nt,CDR3aa,j_gene,d_gene,v_gene,abundance
TGCAGTGCTGAACCGACTGGAGAGCAGTTCTTC,CSAEPTGEQFF,TRBJ2-1,NA,TRBV20-1,NA
TGTGCCAGTAGTATGAGGACTGAGAGCACAGATACGCAGTATTTT,CASSMRTESTDTQYF,TRBJ2-3,NA,TRBV19,NA
TGTGCCGCAGGAGAAAATCAGGGGGCCCAAGAGACCCAGTACTTC,CAAGENQGAQETQYF,TRBJ2-5,TRBD1,TRBV7-7,NA
TGTGCCAGCAGTTACTCCAGGACAGGCCACTACACCTTC,CASSYSRTGHYTF,TRBJ1-2,TRBD1,TRBV6-5,NA
TGTGCCAGCAGTTTAATGGCGCGGCAGCCCCAGCATTTT,CASSLMARQPQHF,TRBJ1-5,NA,TRBV12-3/TRBV12-4,NA
TGCAGCGTTGTCGCAGGGGAAGAGACCCAGTACTTC,CSVVAGEETQYF,TRBJ2-5,NA,TRBV29-1,once
TGCAGCGTCGCACAGGGTGGGAACACCGGGGAGCTGTTTTTT,CSVAQGGNTGELFF,TRBJ2-2,NA,TRBV29-1,NA
TGTGCCAGTAGTGTGAACTCAGGGGGCAGGGACGAGCAGTACTTC,CASSVNSGGRDEQYF,TRBJ2-7,TRBD1,TRBV19,few
TGTGCCAGCAGTGAATCGGGGGGAGAGAGGGAGACCCAGTACTTC,CASSESGGERETQYF,TRBJ2-5,TRBD2,TRBV6-4,NA
TGTGCCAGCAGCGTAGCCAGGGGGCTTTCCATAGGATCCTACAATGAGCAGTTCTTC,CASSVARGLSIGSYNEQFF,TRBJ2-1,TRBD1,TRBV9,once
TGTGCCAGCAGTTACTCTCCTAGCGTCAATGAGCAGTTCTTC,CASSYSPSVNEQFF,TRBJ2-1,NA,TRBV6-5,NA
TGTGCCAGTAGTTCCGGGACAGGGGGCGTAGAGCAGTACTTC,CASSSGTGGVEQYF,TRBJ2-7,TRBD1,TRBV19,NA
TGTGCCAGCAGCACGGATGTAGCGGCAGATACGCAGTATTTT,CASSTDVAADTQYF,TRBJ2-3,NA,TRBV5-6,NA
TGTGCCACCAGTGATGGGATGGCGGGAGGTCTAGCCAAAAACATTCAGTACTTC,CATSDGMAGGLAKNIQYF,TRBJ2-4,TRBD2,TRBV24-1,NA
TGTGCCAGCAGTGAAAATGGACAGGGCGGCGAGCAGTACTTC,CASSENGQGGEQYF,TRBJ2-7,TRBD1,TRBV2,NA
TGTGCCAGCAGCTCAAGACAGAAGGCTGAAGCTTTCTTT,CASSSRQKAEAFF,TRBJ1-1,NA,TRBV7-9,NA
TGCGCCAGCACCGTCACAGGAAGCTCCTACAATGAGCAGTTCTTC,CASTVTGSSYNEQFF,TRBJ2-1,NA,TRBV5-1,NA
TGTGCCAGCAGTGCGGAGTCCTACGAGCAGTACTTC,CASSAESYEQYF,TRBJ2-7,NA,TRBV2,few
TGCGCCAGCAGCTTGGAAAGGGGAGATACGCAGTATTTT,CASSLERGDTQYF,TRBJ2-3,NA,TRBV5-1,NA
TGCGCCAGCAGCGGCCGGGACAGTAACCTCATGAACACTGAAGCTTTCTTT,CASSGRDSNLMNTEAFF,TRBJ1-1,TRBD1,TRBV5-1,NA
TGTGCCAGCAGCCAAAATAGACAGGTCCTAAACTATGGCTACACCTTC,CASSQNRQVLNYGYTF,TRBJ1-2,NA,TRBV3-1/TRBV3-2,once
TGTGCCAGCAGCGTAGACTGGGACAGGGTTGAGACCCAGTACTTC,CASSVDWDRVETQYF,TRBJ2-5,TRBD1,TRBV9,once
TGTGCCAGCAGTCTCACCACAGGGAACTATGGCTACACCTTC,CASSLTTGNYGYTF,TRBJ1-2,NA,TRBV27,NA
TGTGCCAGCAGCCCCAATATAGGTCTAGCGGGACCTCAAGAGACCCAGTACTTC,CASSPNIGLAGPQETQYF,TRBJ2-5,TRBD2,TRBV6-2/TRBV6-3,NA
TGTGCCAGCAGAGAGGAGTTCACAGATACGCAGTATTTT,CASREEFTDTQYF,TRBJ2-3,NA,TRBV3-1/TRBV3-2,NA
TGTGCCAGTAGTTGGGGGAGGACTAATGAAAAACTGTTTTTT,CASSWGRTNEKLFF,TRBJ1-4,NA,TRBV19,NA
TGTGCCACCAGTGATGCACTAGCGGGAGGGGTAGATACGCAGTATTTT,CATSDALAGGVDTQYF,TRBJ2-3,TRBD2,TRBV24-1,NA
TGTGCCAGCAGCTTAGTGCGGGAGAAGTATACGCAGTATTTT,CASSLVREKYTQYF,TRBJ2-3,TRBD2,TRBV7-2,NA
TGTGCCAGTAGCGCCATGCGGAGGGGCGATCAGCCCCAGCATTTT,CASSAMRRGDQPQHF,TRBJ1-5,NA,TRBV19,NA
TGTGCCAGCAGCTCGACGGGGATGGAGACCCAGTACTTC,CASSSTGMETQYF,TRBJ2-5,NA,TRBV7-3,NA
TGCGCCAGCAGCCTTTCACAGGTAGGCACTGAAGCTTTCTTT,CASSLSQVGTEAFF,TRBJ1-1,NA,TRBV5-1,NA
TGTGCCAGCACGGGACAGGGGGCGATGGCGGAAAATTCACCCCTCCACTTT,CASTGQGAMAENSPLHF,TRBJ1-6,TRBD1,TRBV27,NA
TGTGCCAGCAGTAGACTAGCGGGAGCAGATACGCAGTATTTT,CASSRLAGADTQYF,TRBJ2-3,TRBD2,TRBV6-5,NA